The T cell receptor (beta chain) described here comes from a study of Ad26.COV2.S vaccination and SARS-CoV-2 variants. Sequencing used immunoSEQ multiplex PCR; TCRdb keeps in-frame clones, though not all of them. The profile shows about 350,000 clones, around 89% of them singletons. The treatment denotes: approximately 18 received Ad26.COV2.S at low or high dose, single or two shots; several received placebo; per-sample allocation not given. Vaccine and placebo recipients were sampled on day 63 after the first injection. In regard to this clone: Its target is not known.

Findings of the study overall: Possibly, TCR breadth and depth analyses underestimated total T cell responses. Compared with placebo recipients, vaccine recipients had higher spike-specific TCR breadth.

CDR1 and CDR2 (germline): SNHLY, FYNNEI. CDR3 length: 17 amino acids. Trimming took off 3 bases at V and 0 bases at J, with 15 bases between the two ends. The receptor's source is a person between 18 and 65 years old who received the Ad26.COV2.S COVID-19 vaccine or a placebo. The V and J genes are TRBV2 and TRBJ1-3; D is unclear. The sequencing here drew on peripheral blood, taken in a trial of Ad26.COV2.S vaccine versus placebo. The CDR3 DNA reads TGTGCCAGCAGTGACCCCGGGAGGGCCCGCTCTGGAAACACCATATATTTT. Translation: CASSDPGRARSGNTIYF.